The T cell receptor (beta chain) described here comes from a study of cytomegalovirus exposure and HLA in healthy donors. Study-wide results and limits: Trimming of TCR beta V- and J-genes showed a link, identified in a later analysis, to a missense DCLRE1C variant.

PCR amplification relied on 60 Vbeta primers (plus 13 Jbeta primers). Clones were sequenced by immunoSEQ multiplex PCR, and TCRdb holds only the in-frame ones, with some missing. This sample yields over 90,000 clones, of which 76% are seen a single time; 15% to 20% belongs to the top ten. Losses at the gene ends were 5 bases for V and 2 bases for J; bases not matched to a gene: 0. The CDR3 loop spans 13 amino acids. Germline lookup yields CDR1 MNHNS and CDR2 SASEGT. A word on this clone: What it binds is not known.

The chain combines TRBV6-1 with TRBJ2-1, with TRBD2 matching 7 bases. This sequence was found in an older woman in good health and CMV-seropositive. The sequenced sample consisted of PBMCs. The CDR3 nucleotides read TGTGCCAGCAGTAGCGGGACCTACAATGAGCAGTTCTTC. Encoded protein: CASSSGTYNEQFF.